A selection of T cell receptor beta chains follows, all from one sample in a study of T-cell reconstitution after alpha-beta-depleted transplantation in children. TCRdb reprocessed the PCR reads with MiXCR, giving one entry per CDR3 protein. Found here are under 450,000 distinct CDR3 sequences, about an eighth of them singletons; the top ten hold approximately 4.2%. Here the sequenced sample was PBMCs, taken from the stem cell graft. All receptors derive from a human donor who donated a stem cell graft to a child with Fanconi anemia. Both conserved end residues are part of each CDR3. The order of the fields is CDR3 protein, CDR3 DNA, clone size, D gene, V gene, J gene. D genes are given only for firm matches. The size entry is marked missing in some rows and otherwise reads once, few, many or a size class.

CDR3: CASSPRTNSGTQYF
DNA: TGTGCCAGCAGCCCCCGTACGAATAGTGGGACCCAGTACTTC
size: many
D: NA
V: TRBV11-2
J: TRBJ2-5

CDR3: CASRLDRGTEAFF
DNA: TGTGCCAGCAGGTTGGACAGGGGCACTGAAGCCTTCTTT
size: few
D: TRBD1
V: TRBV5-6
J: TRBJ1-1

CDR3: CASSLLTGLGTEAFF
DNA: TGTGCCAGCAGTTTATTGACAGGGTTGGGGACTGAAGCTTTCTTT
size: few
D: TRBD1
V: TRBV12-3/TRBV12-4
J: TRBJ1-1

CDR3: CSVGSGVYNEQFF
DNA: TGCAGTGTAGGGAGCGGGGTATACAATGAGCAGTTCTTC
size: NA
D: TRBD2
V: TRBV20-1
J: TRBJ2-1

CDR3: CASSVGPRNTEAFF
DNA: TGTGCCAGCAGCGTAGGGCCTAGGAACACTGAAGCTTTCTTT
size: many
D: NA
V: TRBV9
J: TRBJ1-1

CDR3: CASSLVARGQGEQFF
DNA: TGCGCCAGCAGCTTGGTTGCTCGGGGGCAAGGTGAGCAGTTCTTC
size: many
D: NA
V: TRBV5-1
J: TRBJ2-1

CDR3: CASSDGLNTEAFF
DNA: TGTGCCAGCAGTGACGGACTGAACACTGAAGCTTTCTTT
size: few
D: NA
V: TRBV6-1
J: TRBJ1-1

CDR3: CASSRSSGNYNEQFF
DNA: TGTGCCAGCAGCCGATCGAGCGGGAATTACAATGAGCAGTTCTTC
size: NA
D: TRBD2
V: TRBV3-1
J: TRBJ2-1

CDR3: CACSERQGPISEAFF
DNA: TGTGCCTGCAGTGAGAGACAGGGGCCTATTTCTGAAGCTTTCTTT
size: NA
D: TRBD1
V: TRBV2
J: TRBJ1-1

CDR3: CASRGRGNNEQFF
DNA: TGTGCCAGCAGAGGCAGAGGAAACAATGAGCAGTTCTTC
size: NA
D: NA
V: TRBV6-1
J: TRBJ2-1

CDR3: CASSDPPAREIYEQYF
DNA: TGTGCCAGCAGTGACCCCCCTGCCAGGGAGATCTACGAGCAGTACTTC
size: many
D: NA
V: TRBV2
J: TRBJ2-7

CDR3: CASSLSMGQGDYGYTF
DNA: TGTGCCAGCAGCTTATCTATGGGACAGGGCGACTATGGCTACACCTTC
size: few
D: TRBD1
V: TRBV7-9
J: TRBJ1-2

CDR3: CASSLEMGTGNNEQFF
DNA: TGTGCCAGCAGCTTAGAAATGGGGACAGGGAACAATGAGCAGTTCTTC
size: NA
D: TRBD1
V: TRBV11-2
J: TRBJ2-1

CDR3: CASSYKGGTGEDTQYF
DNA: TGTGCCAGCAGCTACAAAGGCGGGACAGGGGAAGATACGCAGTATTTT
size: many
D: TRBD1
V: TRBV7-2
J: TRBJ2-3

CDR3: CSVGEGRMAFF
DNA: TGCAGCGTTGGGGAGGGGCGTATGGCTTTCTTT
size: few
D: NA
V: TRBV29-1
J: TRBJ1-1

CDR3: CASSQGHLPLGYTF
DNA: TGCGCCAGCAGTCAAGGGCACCTCCCACTAGGCTACACCTTC
size: few
D: NA
V: TRBV23-1
J: TRBJ1-2

CDR3: CASSSETSTGALAKNIQYF
DNA: TGCGCCAGCAGCTCGGAAACCTCGACAGGCGCTTTAGCCAAAAACATTCAGTACTTC
size: NA
D: NA
V: TRBV5-1
J: TRBJ2-4

CDR3: CASGSYGYTF
DNA: TGTGCCAGCGGATCCTATGGCTACACCTTC
size: NA
D: NA
V: TRBV12-3/TRBV12-4
J: TRBJ1-2

CDR3: CASSQGGRGTEAFF
DNA: TGTGCCAGCAGCCAGGGGGGCCGGGGCACTGAAGCTTTCTTT
size: many
D: NA
V: TRBV3-1
J: TRBJ1-1

CDR3: CASKGAGSYNEQFF
DNA: TGTGCCAGCAAAGGAGCGGGGTCCTACAATGAGCAGTTCTTC
size: few
D: TRBD2
V: TRBV28
J: TRBJ2-1

CDR3: CASSTPRSSYNEQFF
DNA: TGTGCCAGCAGTACACCCCGGAGCTCCTACAATGAGCAGTTCTTC
size: few
D: NA
V: TRBV2
J: TRBJ2-1

CDR3: CASSGTGGWTEAFF
DNA: TGTGCCAGCAGTGGTACGGGGGGTTGGACTGAAGCTTTCTTT
size: NA
D: NA
V: TRBV6-1
J: TRBJ1-1

CDR3: CASTGTYSNQPQHF
DNA: TGTGCCAGCACCGGGACCTATTCCAATCAGCCCCAGCATTTT
size: many
D: NA
V: TRBV6-2/TRBV6-3
J: TRBJ1-5

CDR3: CASSQEVIADDLKPYGYTF
DNA: TGCGCCAGCAGCCAAGAGGTGATAGCAGACGACTTAAAACCCTATGGCTACACCTTC
size: few
D: NA
V: TRBV4-3
J: TRBJ1-2

CDR3: CASSRTSGGEGEQFF
DNA: TGTGCCAGCAGCCGGACTAGCGGGGGAGAGGGGGAGCAGTTCTTC
size: few
D: TRBD2
V: TRBV6-2/TRBV6-3
J: TRBJ2-1

CDR3: CASSQDITSQNIQYF
DNA: TGCGCCAGCAGCCAAGATATCACTTCTCAAAACATTCAGTACTTC
size: NA
D: NA
V: TRBV4-3
J: TRBJ2-4

CDR3: CASSQDPTRTGTAGNTIYF
DNA: TGCGCCAGCAGCCAAGATCCCACCCGGACAGGGACGGCTGGAAACACCATATATTTT
size: many
D: TRBD1
V: TRBV4-3
J: TRBJ1-3

CDR3: CASSELGGGSSYEQYF
DNA: TGTGCCAGCAGTGAATTGGGTGGGGGAAGCTCCTACGAGCAGTACTTC
size: NA
D: NA
V: TRBV25-1
J: TRBJ2-7

CDR3: CASSRTWGREQPQHF
DNA: TGTGCCAGCAGCCGCACTTGGGGGAGAGAACAGCCCCAGCATTTT
size: NA
D: NA
V: TRBV5-6
J: TRBJ1-5